The text below deals with one TCR beta chain. Its cognate antigen is unknown. Some clones are missing from TCRdb's copy, which holds only in-frame ones; the method was immunoSEQ multiplex PCR. The top ten hold 0.95% to 1.5% of the sample, which has 1.4 million to 1.5 million clones, approximately 97% seen once. The CDR3 runs to 13 residues. CDR1 and CDR2 (germline): MNHNS, SASEGT. V was clipped by 10 bases and J by 5 bases; unmatched bases: 8. The sample comes from a study of shared clonotypes between healthy human individuals. Study observations and caveats: In general, naive subsets displayed greater estimated richness than memory subsets did. Sampling covered nothing but blood. Tissue TCR repertoires likely differ from those found in blood. Among several donors, approximately 5% of naive CD4 clonotypes were found in common.

The split of CD4+ cells yielded CD45RA+ naive and CD45RA-negative memory subsets. The sample comprised naive CD4+ T cells sorted from blood. The subset denotes: CD45RA+ positively selected. V is TRBV6-1 and J is TRBJ2-5; 9 nucleotides line up with TRBD1. The origin of this receptor is a man aged 25 to 40 in good health. CDR3 nucleotide sequence: TGTGCCACCTCCGGGACAGGGATCGAGACCCAGTACTTC. This translates into CATSGTGIETQYF.